Described below is a single T cell receptor beta chain sequence and its context. Its antigen remains unidentified. This entry comes from a study of T cells expressing NK-cell markers. Study in general: Out of eight donors sequenced, seven tested HCMV-seropositive and the remaining one seronegative. General study points: NKG2C+ dominant clonotype frequencies in five or six donors were 1.0-7.0% of CD8+ T cells.

TCRdb reanalyzed the 5' RACE reads and collapses them to one entry per CDR3 protein, without DNA. This table holds over 350,000 distinct CDR3 sequences. Germline V gene lookup returns CDR1 WSHSY and CDR2 SAAADI. CDR3 length: 14 residues. The rearrangement links TRBV10-2 to TRBJ1-5; TCRdb gives TRBD1 as the D gene, but with no DNA this cannot be confirmed. The material sequenced was blood T cells: a sorted CD56 or NKG2C T cell subset, CD4+ or CD8+ T cells, or bulk PBMC T cells (not recorded which). The sequence was obtained from a woman between 50 and 59 years old in good health. CDR3 sequence reads: CASESDRENQPQHF.